The source of this T cell receptor beta chain is a study of cytomegalovirus exposure and HLA in healthy donors. Findings of the study overall: The study put 150 to 200 TCR beta chains on its list as cytomegalovirus-associated. Cytomegalovirus status was reportedly diagnosed by the classifier with high specificity and sensitivity. V- and J-gene trimming in TCR beta was tied to a missense DCLRE1C variant by an analysis performed later.

Points on this clone: Its antigen is not identified.

Germline V gene lookup returns CDR1 SGHAT and CDR2 FQNNGV. J gave up 7 bases and V 4 bases, and 10 bases lay outside the gene matches. The CDR3 runs 15 residues. PCR used 60 Vbeta primers and 13 Jbeta primers. Using immunoSEQ multiplex PCR, the repertoire was profiled, and TCRdb retains in-frame clones only, with some absent. The table for this sample gives 150,000 to 200,000 clones. The sample taken for sequencing was PBMCs. The chain has TRBV11-2 and TRBJ2-3, with TRBD2 identical over 8 bases. The sequence derives from a woman aged 18-35 years in good health and CMV-seropositive. CDR3 sequence (DNA): TGTGCCAGCAGCTCCCCGGTGAGCGGGAGACATACGCAGTATTTT. Translation gives CASSSPVSGRHTQYF. Filled out from reference TRBV11-2 and TRBJ2-3, the complete variable domain reads EAGVAQSPRYKIIEKRQSVAFWCNPISGHATLYWYQQILGQGPKLLIQFQNNGVVDDSQLPKDRFSAERLKGVDSTLKIQPAKLEDSAVYLCASSSPVSGRHTQYFGPGTRLTVL.